The clone carrying this T cell receptor (beta chain) has a count of ten or more. Antigen specificity is unknown. The source of the sample is a study of T cells after yellow fever vaccination. Background on the study: With SMART-Seq v4 Ultra Low Input, the fractions containing low cell numbers were prepared. Study-level results: Booster samples showed a return of most primary-vaccination clones (almost 97% CD4, about 88% CD8). Contaminants from the bulk population, in the form of abundant clonotypes, could be found in FACS-sorted repertoires.

TCRdb processed the 5' RACE reads anew with MiXCR; each CDR3 protein has one entry. The table includes 200,000 to 300,000 distinct CDR3 sequences, more than 3.5% detected once. Germline V gives CDR1 ENHRY, CDR2 SYGVKD. V gave up 4 bases and J gave up 9 bases; unmatched junction bases: 10. This CDR3 spans 14 amino acids. Material: PBMCs, obtained 15 days after the yellow fever booster vaccination. The J gene is TRBJ1-1, the V gene TRBV10-3, with 8 bases aligning to TRBD1. The TCR comes from a young man who received the YFV17D yellow fever vaccine. The CDR3 DNA is TGTGCCATCAGTGGGGTAGGACAGGGAGATCAAGCTTTCTTT. It is translated as CAISGVGQGDQAFF.